This T cell receptor beta chain was recovered during a study of cytomegalovirus exposure and HLA in healthy donors. Using immunoSEQ multiplex PCR, the repertoire was profiled, and TCRdb retains in-frame clones only, with some absent. Of 150,000 to 200,000 clones listed, around 92% are singletons. A single count supports this clone. The clonotype originates from a man between 18 and 35 years old in good health and CMV-seropositive. The sample was PBMCs.

The CDR3 DNA reads TGTGCCAGCAGTGAGGTTGGTGGCGGCGCCGGGGAGCTGTTTTTT. Amino acids: CASSEVGGGAGELFF. This chain uses TRBV6-4 with TRBJ2-2; D uncertain. This CDR3 region has 15 residues. Germline V gives CDR1 MRHNA, CDR2 SNTAGT. V lost 3 bases and J 6 bases, leaving 14 bases between the germline ends.